The rows below give T cell receptor beta chains drawn from one sample of a study of identical twins. Each CDR3 protein gets one entry after TCRdb re-called the 5' RACE reads with MiXCR. The table lists 550,000 to 700,000 distinct CDR3 sequences, 21% of them singletons. These same data were also listed under a study on T cells expressing NK-cell markers.

The sample consisted of PBMCs. The receptor set was obtained from a young woman in good health. CDR3s include the opening cysteine and the closing phenylalanine or tryptophan. D genes are given only for firm matches. Clone sizes are given selectively: once, few, many, or a class where the clone is expanded.

J gene: TRBJ2-1; D gene: .; clone size: .; V gene: TRBV7-8; CDR3 protein: CASSPQEGDSYNEQFF; CDR3 DNA: TGTGCCAGCAGCCCTCAGGAGGGAGATTCCTACAATGAGCAGTTCTTC
J gene: TRBJ2-5; D gene: .; clone size: .; V gene: TRBV7-9; CDR3 protein: CASRRTGKGETQYF; CDR3 DNA: TGTGCCAGCAGGCGTACAGGGAAGGGGGAGACCCAGTACTTC
J gene: TRBJ2-3; D gene: TRBD2; clone size: few; V gene: TRBV12-3/TRBV12-4; CDR3 protein: CASSLSVAGGYGDTQYF; CDR3 DNA: TGTGCCAGCAGTTTATCTGTAGCGGGGGGATATGGAGATACGCAGTATTTT
J gene: TRBJ2-1; D gene: .; clone size: .; V gene: TRBV25-1; CDR3 protein: CASSEGLGPQFF; CDR3 DNA: TGTGCCAGCAGTGAAGGCCTCGGGCCGCAGTTCTTC
J gene: TRBJ2-3; D gene: TRBD1; clone size: .; V gene: TRBV13; CDR3 protein: CASSPGQAGVDTQYF; CDR3 DNA: TGTGCCAGCAGTCCAGGACAGGCCGGGGTAGATACGCAGTATTTT
J gene: TRBJ1-4; D gene: TRBD1; clone size: few; V gene: TRBV5-1; CDR3 protein: CASSPRGRDEKLFF; CDR3 DNA: TGCGCCAGCAGCCCCAGGGGGCGAGATGAAAAACTGTTTTTT
J gene: TRBJ2-5; D gene: TRBD1; clone size: few; V gene: TRBV12-3/TRBV12-4; CDR3 protein: CASRTTGAFEETQYF; CDR3 DNA: TGTGCCAGCAGGACCACAGGGGCATTTGAAGAGACCCAGTACTTC
J gene: TRBJ1-1; D gene: .; clone size: .; V gene: TRBV6-1; CDR3 protein: CASYNPGQRNTEAFF; CDR3 DNA: TGTGCCAGCTACAATCCGGGACAACGGAACACTGAAGCTTTCTTT
J gene: TRBJ2-1; D gene: TRBD2; clone size: .; V gene: TRBV13; CDR3 protein: CASSFSSAGAYNEQFF; CDR3 DNA: TGTGCCAGCAGCTTCTCCTCAGCGGGAGCCTACAATGAGCAGTTCTTC
J gene: TRBJ2-7; D gene: .; clone size: few; V gene: TRBV25-1; CDR3 protein: CASSADRLGPEQYF; CDR3 DNA: TGTGCCAGCAGTGCCGACAGGTTGGGCCCCGAGCAGTACTTC
J gene: TRBJ2-7; D gene: .; clone size: few; V gene: TRBV20-1; CDR3 protein: CSATTHDEQYF; CDR3 DNA: TGCAGTGCTACGACCCACGACGAGCAGTACTTC
J gene: TRBJ2-6; D gene: .; clone size: many; V gene: TRBV2; CDR3 protein: CASQGSGANVLTF; CDR3 DNA: TGTGCCTCCCAAGGATCTGGGGCCAACGTCCTGACTTTC
J gene: TRBJ2-7; D gene: .; clone size: few; V gene: TRBV20-1; CDR3 protein: CSATLGTPGPEQYF; CDR3 DNA: TGCAGTGCTACTCTAGGGACCCCAGGGCCCGAGCAGTACTTC
J gene: TRBJ1-5; D gene: .; clone size: few; V gene: TRBV6-1; CDR3 protein: CASSPPGSGLNNQPQHF; CDR3 DNA: TGTGCCAGCAGTCCGCCAGGGTCAGGGCTTAACAATCAGCCCCAGCATTTT
J gene: TRBJ1-1; D gene: .; clone size: .; V gene: TRBV29-1; CDR3 protein: CSAVKGRGTEAFF; CDR3 DNA: TGCAGCGCTGTAAAGGGCCGGGGCACTGAAGCTTTCTTT
J gene: TRBJ2-1; D gene: .; clone size: .; V gene: TRBV20-1; CDR3 protein: CSAREDGLANAYNEQFF; CDR3 DNA: TGCAGTGCTAGAGAGGACGGGCTAGCGAACGCCTACAATGAGCAGTTCTTC
J gene: TRBJ1-6; D gene: .; clone size: many; V gene: TRBV4-2; CDR3 protein: CASSQDPTGWSPLHF; CDR3 DNA: TGTGCCAGCAGCCAAGATCCTACAGGGTGGTCACCCCTCCACTTT
J gene: TRBJ1-1; D gene: TRBD1; clone size: .; V gene: TRBV4-1; CDR3 protein: CASSTRDRATEAFF; CDR3 DNA: TGCGCCAGCAGCACTCGGGACAGGGCGACTGAAGCTTTCTTT
J gene: TRBJ1-2; D gene: .; clone size: few; V gene: TRBV20-1; CDR3 protein: CSARAPGYGGYTF; CDR3 DNA: TGCAGTGCTCGAGCTCCAGGGTATGGCGGCTACACCTTC
J gene: TRBJ2-1; D gene: .; clone size: few; V gene: TRBV7-2; CDR3 protein: CASSLYSGEQFF; CDR3 DNA: TGTGCCAGCAGCCTCTACTCGGGTGAGCAGTTCTTC
J gene: TRBJ2-5; D gene: .; clone size: few; V gene: TRBV29-1; CDR3 protein: CSVTGGVETQYF; CDR3 DNA: TGCAGCGTAACAGGGGGGGTGGAGACCCAGTACTTC
J gene: TRBJ2-1; D gene: TRBD2; clone size: few; V gene: TRBV13; CDR3 protein: CASSSGFRAGGEQFF; CDR3 DNA: TGTGCCAGCAGCTCCGGGTTTAGGGCGGGAGGTGAGCAGTTCTTC
J gene: TRBJ1-2; D gene: TRBD1; clone size: few; V gene: TRBV3-1; CDR3 protein: CASSQTGTGTYGYTF; CDR3 DNA: TGTGCCAGCAGCCAAACAGGGACAGGGACCTATGGCTACACCTTC
J gene: TRBJ2-1; D gene: .; clone size: .; V gene: TRBV10-1; CDR3 protein: CASSMDSYNEQFF; CDR3 DNA: TGCGCCAGCAGTATGGACAGCTACAATGAGCAGTTCTTC
J gene: TRBJ2-7; D gene: TRBD2; clone size: few; V gene: TRBV20-1; CDR3 protein: CSARGSGFYEQYF; CDR3 DNA: TGCAGTGCCAGAGGTAGCGGGTTCTACGAGCAGTACTTC
J gene: TRBJ2-3; D gene: TRBD2; clone size: few; V gene: TRBV6-5; CDR3 protein: CASISPSGGTDTQYF; CDR3 DNA: TGTGCCAGCATTTCCCCTAGCGGGGGCACAGATACGCAGTATTTT
J gene: TRBJ1-1; D gene: TRBD1; clone size: .; V gene: TRBV20-1; CDR3 protein: CSAYLQGEGGAFF; CDR3 DNA: TGCAGTGCTTACTTACAGGGGGAAGGTGGAGCTTTCTTT
J gene: TRBJ2-1; D gene: .; clone size: many; V gene: TRBV12-3/TRBV12-4; CDR3 protein: CASSLGGGGYNEQFF; CDR3 DNA: TGTGCCAGCAGCCTGGGGGGTGGGGGGTACAATGAGCAGTTCTTC
J gene: TRBJ2-7; D gene: TRBD2; clone size: many; V gene: TRBV20-1; CDR3 protein: CSARGTSGISYEQYF; CDR3 DNA: TGCAGTGCTAGGGGGACTAGCGGAATTTCCTACGAGCAGTACTTC
J gene: TRBJ2-1; D gene: .; clone size: .; V gene: TRBV5-1; CDR3 protein: CASSATGNEQFF; CDR3 DNA: TGCGCCAGCAGCGCGACGGGGAATGAGCAGTTCTTC
J gene: TRBJ2-1; D gene: .; clone size: .; V gene: TRBV2; CDR3 protein: CASSEWQLREQFF; CDR3 DNA: TGTGCCAGCAGTGAGTGGCAACTCCGTGAGCAGTTCTTC
J gene: TRBJ1-2; D gene: .; clone size: few; V gene: TRBV11-2; CDR3 protein: CASSSRTVGHRGYTF; CDR3 DNA: TGTGCCAGCAGCTCTAGGACAGTTGGGCACCGCGGCTACACCTTC
J gene: TRBJ1-5; D gene: .; clone size: few; V gene: TRBV29-1; CDR3 protein: CSVAGSNQPQHF; CDR3 DNA: TGCAGCGTTGCAGGGAGCAATCAGCCCCAGCATTTT
J gene: TRBJ2-1; D gene: TRBD2; clone size: few; V gene: TRBV7-3; CDR3 protein: CASSLTGTSRGYNEQFF; CDR3 DNA: TGTGCCAGCAGCTTAACGGGGACTAGTCGAGGATACAATGAGCAGTTCTTC
J gene: TRBJ2-1; D gene: .; clone size: .; V gene: TRBV5-6; CDR3 protein: CASSYRHSSYNEQFF; CDR3 DNA: TGTGCCAGCAGCTACCGACATTCCTCCTACAATGAGCAGTTCTTC
J gene: TRBJ2-6; D gene: TRBD1; clone size: few; V gene: TRBV4-2; CDR3 protein: CASSQGQGGANVLTF; CDR3 DNA: TGTGCCAGCAGCCAAGGACAGGGTGGGGCCAACGTCCTGACTTTC
J gene: TRBJ2-7; D gene: .; clone size: .; V gene: TRBV7-9; CDR3 protein: CASSLPGKYEQYF; CDR3 DNA: TGTGCCAGCAGCTTACCAGGGAAGTACGAGCAGTACTTC
J gene: TRBJ1-1; D gene: .; clone size: .; V gene: TRBV15; CDR3 protein: CATSRDLRGDTEAFF; CDR3 DNA: TGTGCCACCAGCAGAGATTTAAGGGGAGACACTGAAGCTTTCTTT
J gene: TRBJ1-5; D gene: .; clone size: many; V gene: TRBV29-1; CDR3 protein: CSGGQGSGQPQHF; CDR3 DNA: TGCAGCGGCGGTCAGGGGTCTGGTCAGCCCCAGCATTTT
J gene: TRBJ2-7; D gene: .; clone size: .; V gene: TRBV5-4; CDR3 protein: CASSQNPRLPYEQYF; CDR3 DNA: TGTGCCAGCAGCCAGAACCCCCGGCTCCCCTACGAGCAGTACTTC
J gene: TRBJ2-5; D gene: TRBD2; clone size: .; V gene: TRBV20-1; CDR3 protein: CSAKRLAGGTQETQYF; CDR3 DNA: TGCAGTGCAAAGAGACTAGCGGGGGGTACTCAAGAGACCCAGTACTTC
J gene: TRBJ2-3; D gene: .; clone size: many; V gene: TRBV6-1; CDR3 protein: CASSGGVSTDTQYF; CDR3 DNA: TGTGCCAGCAGTGGGGGGGTCAGCACAGATACGCAGTATTTT
J gene: TRBJ2-5; D gene: .; clone size: few; V gene: TRBV6-5; CDR3 protein: CASSYSFKQETQYF; CDR3 DNA: TGTGCCAGCAGTTACTCATTTAAACAGGAGACCCAGTACTTC
J gene: TRBJ2-1; D gene: .; clone size: .; V gene: TRBV3-1; CDR3 protein: CASSQAASRNEQFF; CDR3 DNA: TGTGCCAGCAGCCAAGCGGCTAGCAGGAATGAGCAGTTCTTC
J gene: TRBJ2-7; D gene: .; clone size: .; V gene: TRBV5-1; CDR3 protein: CASTALPAGSYEQYF; CDR3 DNA: TGCGCCAGCACCGCCCTCCCGGCGGGCTCATACGAGCAGTACTTC
J gene: TRBJ2-6; D gene: TRBD2; clone size: .; V gene: TRBV12-3/TRBV12-4; CDR3 protein: CASSNGLAPSSGANVLTF; CDR3 DNA: TGTGCCAGCAGTAACGGACTAGCGCCTAGCTCTGGGGCCAACGTCCTGACTTTC
J gene: TRBJ2-7; D gene: TRBD2; clone size: few; V gene: TRBV6-5; CDR3 protein: CASSYRREQRMQYF; CDR3 DNA: TGTGCCAGCAGTTACCGGCGGGAGCAGCGAATGCAGTACTTC
J gene: TRBJ2-1; D gene: .; clone size: .; V gene: TRBV29-1; CDR3 protein: CSVAVGTNLIEQFF; CDR3 DNA: TGCAGCGTTGCGGTGGGGACGAATTTAATTGAGCAGTTCTTC
J gene: TRBJ2-1; D gene: TRBD2; clone size: once; V gene: TRBV3-1; CDR3 protein: CACSQQVAGGPGSEQFF; CDR3 DNA: TGTGCCTGCAGCCAACAGGTAGCGGGGGGACCTGGTAGTGAGCAGTTCTTC